The source of this TCR beta chain is a study of blood T cell repertoires in COVID-19. Study in general: T cells, B-cell-depleted T cells, or PBMCs supplied cDNA or gDNA.

Original processing methods: Researchers report that nucleated cell counts were estimated from reference gene primer amplification. Method: immunoSEQ multiplex PCR; TCRdb's copy keeps in-frame clones and lacks some. V, J and clone size are those of that table, while D and trimming were read from the DNA. In the table there are some 150,000 clones, approximately 80% of which are singletons. The CDR3 is made up of 14 amino acids. CDR1 LNHNV and CDR2 YYDKDF come from the germline V gene (reference sequence). V lost 2 bases and J lost 3; bases outside the gene matches: 3. Sequenced material: PBMCs or T cells enriched from blood (not recorded which). The source is a woman aged 18-35 years who had been exposed to COVID-19. This sequence joins TRBV15 and TRBJ1-2; 7 positions agree with TRBD1. The CDR3: CATSRNRGDYGYTF. CDR3 DNA sequence: TGTGCCACCAGCAGAAACAGGGGCGACTATGGCTACACCTTC.